These 5 T cell receptor beta chains were sequenced from one sample in a study of blood T cell repertoires in COVID-19. This table comes from immunoSEQ multiplex PCR, and its TCRdb copy is limited to in-frame clones, with some not included. This table holds fewer than 85,000 clones, about 88% found once. Sequencing input: peripheral blood. The receptors were sampled from a human donor in a cohort sampled during active COVID-19.

This rearrangement joins TRBV7-6 to TRBJ1-6, with D tentatively TRBD1 (6 bases). There are 16 residues in the CDR3. V dropped 5 bases and J dropped 4 bases, with 15 bases sitting between them. Germline CDR1 is SGHVS and CDR2 is FNYEAQ. The CDR3 sequence: CASSPRGGAYNSPLHF. The DNA of the CDR3 is TGTGCCAGCAGCCCCAGGGGAGGGGCGTATAATTCACCCCTCCACTTT.

The J gene is TRBJ2-1, the V gene TRBV18; D remains unclear. V lost 2 bases, J lost 9 bases, and 23 bases lay in between. The CDR3 contains 17 residues. Germline values: CDR1 KGHSH, CDR2 LQKENI. The CDR3 bases are TGTGCCAGCTCACCAATTTGGCTAACAGAAGGTTTCGGTGAGCAGTTCTTC. It yields the protein CASSPIWLTEGFGEQFF.

The rearrangement joins TRBV27 to TRBJ2-7, with D perhaps matching TRBD2 (6 bases). This CDR3 has 13 amino acids. Deletions cut 3 bases from V and 4 bases from J, with 10 bases between. CDR1 is MNHEY and CDR2 is SMNVEV in the germline V gene (reference sequence). CDR3 sequence (DNA): TGTGCCAGCAGTTTTGGAGGGCGATACGAGCAGTACTTC. Protein: CASSFGGRYEQYF.

The V call is TRBV7-6, the J call TRBJ2-7; D might be TRBD2 (5 bases). Looked up from germline, CDR1 is SGHVS and CDR2 is FNYEAQ. The CDR3 is 16 amino acids. Trimming took off 1 base at V and 6 bases at J, with 19 bases between the two ends. The CDR3 protein is CASSLGKIGEGREQYF. The CDR3 DNA is TGTGCCAGCAGCTTAGGGAAGATCGGCGAGGGCCGCGAGCAGTACTTC.

V and J are TRBV12-3 or TRBV12-4 and TRBJ2-1, with TRBD2 as a possible D gene (5 bases). The CDR3 has 12 amino acids. V lost 2 bases and J lost 10, with 9 bases in between. The CDR3 region has the DNA TGTGCCAGCAGTTTATGGCTAGCCGAGCAGTTCTTC. As protein: CASSLWLAEQFF.